This T cell receptor (beta chain) was retrieved from a study of cytomegalovirus exposure and HLA in healthy donors. The overall study: Earlier results showed 90 million to 120 million unique TCR beta sequences derived from about 179 million T cells. Whole-study findings and limits: The only immune exposure information that was available was CMV serostatus. A link between a missense DCLRE1C variant and TCR beta V- and J-gene trimming emerged from a later analysis.

These donors counted as nominally healthy when sampled, but unrecorded immune exposures were likely. Germline CDR1 SGHRS, CDR2 YFSETQ. The CDR3 covers 16 residues. The PCR made use of 60 Vbeta and 13 Jbeta primers. Profiled with immunoSEQ multiplex PCR; TCRdb holds only in-frame clones, not every one. The sample lists around 190,000 clones, 60% to 85% occurring once. Of note for this clone: Its specificity is unknown. One end of the junction does not line up with germline, which may come from a read error.

This chain links TRBV5-1 with TRBJ2-1; D uncertain. Input material: PBMCs. This TCR was sampled from a woman in her thirties or forties in good health and CMV-seronegative. CDR3 residues: CASILGLAAPYNEQFF. CDR3 coding DNA: TGCGCCAGCATCTTGGGGTTAGCTGCGCCCTACAATGAGCAGTTCTTC. The whole variable domain, remainder taken from reference TRBV5-1 and TRBJ2-1, is KAGVTQTPRYLIKTRGQQVTLSCSPISGHRSVSWYQQTPGQGLQFLFEYFSETQRNKGNFPGRFSGRQFSNSRSEMNVSTLELGDSALYLCASILGLAAPYNEQFFGPGTRLTVL.